Presented here are 21 T cell receptor beta chains from one specimen sequenced in a study of CD8 T cells in ankylosing spondylitis. Each CDR3 protein gets one entry after TCRdb re-called the 5' RACE reads with MiXCR. Of about 110,000 distinct CDR3 sequences in the sample, less than 25% were seen once. The sequenced sample consisted of synovial fluid, either unsorted or a sorted T cell fraction (not recorded which). The source is a male donor with ankylosing spondylitis.

The gene calls are TRBV2 and TRBJ2-7, with D tentatively TRBD1 (5 bases). The germline V gene encodes CDR1 SNHLY and CDR2 FYNNEI. The CDR3 covers 14 residues. Trimming pared 6 bases from V and 2 bases from J, leaving 14 bases between. The CDR3 sequence: CASSGPGRAYEQYF. The DNA for the CDR3 is TGTGCCAGCAGCGGCCCGGGCAGGGCCTACGAGCAGTACTTC.

CDR3 region: CASRRTRGAYEQYF. The DNA for the CDR3 is TGTGCCAGCAGACGGACTAGAGGGGCCTACGAGCAGTACTTC. The V gene is TRBV27, the J gene TRBJ2-7; 7 positions agree with TRBD2. The CDR3 length is 14 residues. From germline, CDR1 is MNHEY and CDR2 SMNVEV (reference sequence). After removal of 6 bases from V and 2 bases from J, the junction contained 7 bases not matched to a gene.

J is TRBJ2-2 and V is TRBV9; 8 nucleotides match TRBD2. Germline lookup yields CDR1 SGDLS and CDR2 YYNGEE. The CDR3 is 16 amino acids. V lost 2 bases and J lost 6; bases outside the gene matches: 9. The CDR3 coding sequence is TGTGCCAGCAGCGTCCCAGCGGGAGTAACCGCCGGGGAGCTGTTTTTT. Protein: CASSVPAGVTAGELFF.

This clonotype turned up a few times. The chain links TRBV20-1 to TRBJ2-2; 7 bases are shared with TRBD2. V lost 3 bases, J lost 6 bases, and 10 bases stayed unmatched. Germline V lookup: CDR1 DFQATT, CDR2 SNEGSKA (reference sequence). The CDR3 has 15 amino acids. CDR3 nucleotide sequence: TGCAGTGCTAGGGGGGGACGGGAGGTCTCCGGGGAGCTGTTTTTT. Encoded protein: CSARGGREVSGELFF.

V gene TRBV19 combines with J gene TRBJ2-6; D unclear. The CDR3 totals 15 residues. V was pared by 1 base and J by 0 bases, with 4 bases between. CDR1 is LNHDA, CDR2 SQIVND, per germline (reference sequence). CDR3: CASSIGPSGANVLTF. The CDR3 DNA reads TGTGCCAGTAGTATAGGTCCCTCTGGGGCCAACGTCCTGACTTTC.

The DNA for the CDR3 is TGTGCCAGCAGCCCAGTCGACAGGCCCTCCACGCATTTT. Amino acid sequence: CASSPVDRPSTHF. The chain links TRBV28 to TRBJ1-5, with a tentative D call TRBD1 (6 bases). Germline V gene sequence: CDR1 MDHEN, CDR2 SYDVKM. Trimming took off 6 bases at V and 15 bases at J, with 21 bases between the two ends. The CDR3 totals 13 residues.

This chain uses TRBV9 with TRBJ1-5; unclear D gene. The V end was cut by 0 bases, the J end by 4 bases, with 8 bases between. The CDR3 is made up of 14 amino acids. The germline V gene encodes CDR1 SGDLS and CDR2 YYNGEE. The CDR3 loop is CASSVGSGNQPQHF. DNA of the CDR3: TGTGCCAGCAGCGTAGGGTCGGGAAATCAGCCCCAGCATTTT.

The chain is built from TRBV7-9 and TRBJ1-2, with D unclear. The V end was cut by 1 base, the J end by 3 bases, with 0 bases between. The CDR3 length is 11 residues. Germline V gives CDR1 SEHNR, CDR2 FQNEAQ (reference sequence). This CDR3 reads CASSLDYGYTF. CDR3 DNA sequence: TGTGCCAGCAGCTTAGACTATGGCTACACCTTC.

This clonotype was counted a few times. The V call is TRBV5-6, the J call TRBJ1-1, with 7 bases lining up with TRBD1. The ends lost 6 bases at V and 1 base at J; junction bases unmatched: 9. This CDR3 spans 15 amino acids. Germline CDR1 and CDR2: SGHDT and YYEEEE. CDR3 coding DNA: TGTGCCAGCACACCGACAGGGTATGGGAACACTGAAGCTTTCTTT. This encodes CASTPTGYGNTEAFF.

DNA for the CDR3: TGTGCCACCAGTGACCCCCGGACTAGCGAAAGCACAGATACGCAGTATTTT. Its translation is CATSDPRTSESTDTQYF. The V gene is TRBV24-1, the J gene TRBJ2-3, with TRBD2 matching over 9 bases. The CDR3 length is 17 residues. Per the germline V gene, CDR1 is KGHDR and CDR2 is SFDVKD. Trimming cost V 4 bases and J 0 bases; bases outside gene matches: 7.

This clonotype is large within its sample. This chain links TRBV27 with TRBJ2-7, with D possibly TRBD1 on 7 matching bases. In germline, CDR1 is MNHEY, CDR2 SMNVEV (reference sequence). V was trimmed by 4 bases and J by 5 bases, leaving 18 bases between them. This CDR3 contains 15 residues. CDR3 bases: TGTGCCAGCAGTTCCCAGGGGGGATTCATGGACGAGCAGTACTTC. This translates into CASSSQGGFMDEQYF.

This clonotype was observed a few times. The genes are TRBV5-6 and TRBJ2-5; 7 bases are a match to TRBD1. From germline, CDR1 is SGHDT and CDR2 YYEEEE. With V trimmed by 0 bases and J by 4 bases, 3 bases remained unmatched. The CDR3 runs to 14 residues. In nucleotides, the CDR3 is TGTGCCAGCAGCTTGGGAGGGGGCGGAGAGACCCAGTACTTC. It codes for CASSLGGGGETQYF.

Many counts were recorded for this clonotype. The V gene is TRBV6-1, the J gene TRBJ2-1; D remains ambiguous. Germline CDR1 MNHNS, CDR2 SASEGT. V lost 2 bases and J lost 2, with 13 bases in between. CDR3 length: 16 residues. The CDR3 DNA follows: TGTGCCAGCAGTGAATATCGGACGGCACCCTACAATGAGCAGTTCTTC. Its protein product is CASSEYRTAPYNEQFF.

This chain uses TRBV29-1 with TRBJ2-3, with 9 positions matching TRBD2. CDR1 and CDR2 from the germline V gene are SQVTM and ANQGSEA. The CDR3 is made up of 13 amino acids. V trimming: 4 bases; J trimming: 3 bases; junction bases outside the gene matches: 2. The DNA of the CDR3 is TGCAGCGTTGCTAGCGGGAATACAGATACGCAGTATTTT. It codes for CSVASGNTDTQYF.

The chain is built from TRBV5-1 and TRBJ2-7; D gene ambiguous. Trimming took off 0 bases at V and 4 bases at J, with 11 bases between the two ends. In germline, CDR1 is SGHRS, CDR2 YFSETQ. CDR3 size: 14 residues. The CDR3 sequence: CASSLDQILYEQYF. CDR3 nucleotide sequence: TGCGCCAGCAGCTTGGACCAAATTCTTTACGAGCAGTACTTC.

The rearrangement uses TRBV2 and TRBJ1-2, with D hard to call. This CDR3 has 12 residues. V was pared by 4 bases and J by 5 bases, with 8 bases between. CDR1 and CDR2 (germline): SNHLY, FYNNEI. CDR3 sequence (DNA): TGTGCCAGCAGTGTGACGGATTATGGCTACACCTTC. Its translation: CASSVTDYGYTF.

The chain is built from TRBV12-3 or TRBV12-4 and TRBJ2-2; D is uncertain. Trimming shortened V by 2 bases and J by 3 bases, and 1 base separated the two germline ends. The CDR3 is 12 residues long. The CDR3 loop reads CASSLHTGELFF. CDR3 bases: TGTGCCAGCAGTTTACACACCGGGGAGCTGTTTTTT.

This clonotype has just a few counts. This rearrangement joins TRBV11-2 to TRBJ1-4; 9 bases agree with TRBD1. CDR1 is SGHAT, CDR2 FQNNGV, per germline. V lost 1 base, J lost 8 bases, and 5 bases stayed unmatched. This CDR3 is built from 15 residues. In DNA, the CDR3 is TGTGCCAGCAGCTTAGGGGACAGGGACATCGAAAAACTGTTTTTT. Translating it yields CASSLGDRDIEKLFF.

This clonotype has at least ten counts. The CDR3 sequence: CASSFSLGQPQHF. The CDR3 nucleotides are TGTGCCAGCAGTTTCAGTCTCGGGCAGCCCCAGCATTTT. The gene calls are TRBV12-3 or TRBV12-4 and TRBJ1-5; D remains ambiguous. V was trimmed by 3 bases and J by 7 bases, leaving 10 bases between them. This CDR3 comprises 13 residues.

This sequence joins TRBV7-8 and TRBJ2-7; D remains unclear. Germline V gene sequence: CDR1 SGHVS, CDR2 FQNEAQ. The length of the CDR3 is 15 residues. V lost 3 bases and J 4 bases, leaving 16 bases between the germline ends. The CDR3 region has the DNA TGTGCCAGCAGCTTGGTGGGCCCTCCCCAGTACGAGCAGTACTTC. Translating gives CASSLVGPPQYEQYF.

This chain joins TRBV6-1 and TRBJ1-2; TRBD1 is a possible D gene (5 bases). Germline V CDR1 and CDR2: MNHNS, SASEGT. The ends were cut back, 5 bases at V and 8 bases at J, with 21 bases in the middle. This CDR3 region has 15 residues. The CDR3 sequence: CASSPTPGRTGGYTF. CDR3 in DNA: TGTGCCAGCAGTCCTACCCCGGGGCGGACTGGGGGCTACACCTTC.